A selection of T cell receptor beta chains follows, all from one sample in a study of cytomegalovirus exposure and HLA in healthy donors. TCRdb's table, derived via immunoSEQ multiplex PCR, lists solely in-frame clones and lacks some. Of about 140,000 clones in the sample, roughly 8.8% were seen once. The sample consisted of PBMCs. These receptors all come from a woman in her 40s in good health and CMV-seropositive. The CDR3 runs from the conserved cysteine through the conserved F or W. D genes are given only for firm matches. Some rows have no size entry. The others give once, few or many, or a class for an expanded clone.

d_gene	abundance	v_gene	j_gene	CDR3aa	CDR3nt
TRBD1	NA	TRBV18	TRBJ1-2	CASSPDRENYGYTF	TGTGCCAGCTCGCCCGACAGGGAAAACTATGGCTACACCTTC
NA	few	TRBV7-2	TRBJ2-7	CASSRTGSSYEQYF	TGTGCCAGCAGCCGCACAGGTTCCTCCTACGAGCAGTACTTC
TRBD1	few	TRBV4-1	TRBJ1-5	CASSPRNDLGQGSQPQHF	TGCGCCAGCAGCCCCCGAAACGACCTGGGACAGGGAAGTCAGCCCCAGCATTTT
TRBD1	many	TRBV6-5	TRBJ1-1	CASFRQGTTEAFF	TGTGCCAGCTTCCGACAGGGGACCACTGAAGCTTTCTTT
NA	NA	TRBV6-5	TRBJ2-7	CASSYPSYEQYF	TGTGCCAGCAGTTACCCTTCCTACGAGCAGTACTTC
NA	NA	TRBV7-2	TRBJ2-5	CASSPVGWTQETQYF	TGTGCCAGCAGCCCCGTGGGCTGGACACAAGAGACCCAGTACTTC
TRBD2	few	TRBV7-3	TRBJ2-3	CASSLGLAADTQYF	TGTGCCAGCAGCTTAGGTCTAGCGGCCGATACGCAGTATTTT
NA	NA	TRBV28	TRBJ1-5	CASSFLTATSNQPQHF	TGTGCCAGCAGTTTCCTGACAGCCACCAGCAATCAGCCCCAGCATTTT
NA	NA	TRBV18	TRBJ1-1	CASSPLRVTMNTEAFF	TGTGCCAGCTCACCCCTCCGGGTCACAATGAACACTGAAGCTTTCTTT
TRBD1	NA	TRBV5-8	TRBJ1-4	CASSFGTGTDEKLFF	TGTGCCAGCAGCTTCGGGACAGGAACAGATGAAAAACTGTTTTTT
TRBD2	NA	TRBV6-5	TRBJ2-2	CASSASGGLGELFF	TGTGCCAGCAGTGCGAGCGGGGGGCTCGGGGAGCTGTTTTTT
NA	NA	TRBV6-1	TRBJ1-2	CASSEQGGAGYGYTF	TGTGCCAGCAGTGAACAAGGGGGGGCTGGGTATGGCTACACCTTC
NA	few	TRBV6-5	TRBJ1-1	CASSFLVSGTLKLFF	TGTGCCAGCAGTTTCCTAGTGAGTGGAACACTGAAGCTTTTCTTT
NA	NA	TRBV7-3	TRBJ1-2	CASSSQAGSGYTF	TGTGCCAGCAGCTCTCAGGCGGGGTCGGGCTACACCTTC
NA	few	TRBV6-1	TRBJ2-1	CASSEGGREDEQFF	TGTGCCAGCAGTGAAGGGGGCAGGGAAGATGAGCAGTTCTTC
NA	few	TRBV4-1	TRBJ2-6	CASSPVTSGANVLTF	TGCGCCAGCAGCCCGGTAACGTCGGGGGCCAACGTCCTGACTTTC
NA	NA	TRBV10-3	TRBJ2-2	CAISLTAPGTGELFF	TGTGCCATCAGTTTGACAGCGCCAGGCACCGGGGAGCTGTTTTTT
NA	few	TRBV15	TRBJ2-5	CATSRKGETQYF	TGTGCCACCAGCAGGAAGGGGGAGACCCAGTACTTC
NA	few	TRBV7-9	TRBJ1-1	CASSPTTGRNTEAFF	TGTGCCAGCAGCCCCACTACAGGGCGGAACACTGAAGCTTTCTTT
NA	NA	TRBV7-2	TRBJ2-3	CASSLSGKDTQYF	TGTGCCAGCAGCTTATCAGGGAAAGATACGCAGTATTTT
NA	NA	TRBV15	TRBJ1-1	CATSRDRGANTEAFF	TGTGCCACCAGCAGAGATCGTGGGGCTAACACTGAAGCTTTCTTT
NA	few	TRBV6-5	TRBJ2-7	CASRLPGDYEQYF	TGTGCCAGCAGACTCCCGGGGGATTACGAGCAGTACTTC
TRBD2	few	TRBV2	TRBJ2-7	CASSDELAGASSYEQYF	TGTGCCAGCAGTGATGAACTAGCGGGGGCTTCCTCCTACGAGCAGTACTTC
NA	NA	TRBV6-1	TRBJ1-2	CASSEGQTEVGYTF	TGTGCCAGCAGTGAAGGCCAGACCGAGGTTGGCTACACCTTC
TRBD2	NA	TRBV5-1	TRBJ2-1	CASSWTGTSPNEQFF	TGCGCCAGCAGCTGGACCGGGACTAGTCCCAATGAGCAGTTCTTC
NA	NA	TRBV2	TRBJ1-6	CASSELAGDNSPLHF	TGTGCCAGCAGTGAATTGGCAGGGGATAATTCACCCCTCCACTTT
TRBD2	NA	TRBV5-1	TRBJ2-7	CASSWGLAGETSYEQYF	TGCGCCAGCAGCTGGGGACTAGCGGGGGAGACCTCCTACGAGCAGTACTTC
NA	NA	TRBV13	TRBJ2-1	CASSLVLGAEYNEQFF	TGTGCCAGCAGCTTAGTCCTTGGGGCCGAATACAATGAGCAGTTCTTC
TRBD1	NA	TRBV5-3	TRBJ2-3	CARSLGIQGARADTQYF	TGTGCCAGAAGCTTGGGGATACAGGGGGCGAGGGCAGATACGCAGTATTTT
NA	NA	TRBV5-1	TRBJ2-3	CASSPGQGTDTQYF	TGCGCCAGCAGCCCAGGCCAAGGCACAGATACGCAGTATTTT
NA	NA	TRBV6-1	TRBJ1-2	CASSEVGGVYGYTF	TGTGCCAGCAGTGAAGTGGGGGGAGTCTATGGCTACACCTTC
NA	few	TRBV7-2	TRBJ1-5	CASSLGARENQPQHF	TGTGCCAGCAGCTTGGGGGCCAGAGAAAATCAGCCCCAGCATTTT
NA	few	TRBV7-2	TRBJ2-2	CASSLAFGGELFF	TGTGCCAGCAGCTTAGCCTTCGGCGGGGAGCTGTTTTTT
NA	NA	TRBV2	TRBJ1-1	CASSPWGGMNTEAFF	TGTGCCAGCAGTCCTTGGGGAGGCATGAACACTGAAGCTTTCTTT
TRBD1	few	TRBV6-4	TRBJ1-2	CASSVQGASGGYTF	TGTGCCAGCAGTGTACAGGGGGCAAGCGGTGGCTACACCTTC
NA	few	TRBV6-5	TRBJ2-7	CASSYVRQATYEQYF	TGTGCCAGCAGTTACGTCCGACAGGCGACCTACGAGCAGTACTTC
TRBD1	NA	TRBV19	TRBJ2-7	CASSADRGLIYEQYF	TGTGCCAGTAGTGCAGACAGGGGGCTAATCTACGAGCAGTACTTC
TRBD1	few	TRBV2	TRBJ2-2	CASSATGGLNTGELFF	TGTGCCAGCAGTGCCACAGGGGGCCTGAACACCGGGGAGCTGTTTTTT
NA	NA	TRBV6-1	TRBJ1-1	CASSRTVYTEAFF	TGTGCCAGCAGCCGGACAGTCTACACTGAAGCTTTCTTT
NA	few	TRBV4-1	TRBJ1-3	CASSQDWGVGNTIYF	TGCGCCAGCAGCCAAGATTGGGGGGTAGGAAACACCATATATTTT
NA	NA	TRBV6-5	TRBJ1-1	CASSYGGVEGTEAFF	TGTGCCAGCAGTTACGGGGGGGTTGAGGGCACTGAAGCTTTCTTT
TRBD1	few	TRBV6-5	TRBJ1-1	CASSSGTGIEAFF	TGTGCCAGCAGTTCCGGGACAGGGATTGAAGCTTTCTTT
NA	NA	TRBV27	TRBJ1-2	CASSPRRVSNYGYTF	TGTGCCAGCAGTCCCCGGAGGGTCTCTAACTATGGCTACACCTTC
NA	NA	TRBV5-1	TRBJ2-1	CASRRRGGTDNEQFF	TGCGCCAGCAGAAGGCGGGGCGGGACCGACAATGAGCAGTTCTTC
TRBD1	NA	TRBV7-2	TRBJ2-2	CASSPGGWTGELFF	TGTGCCAGCAGCCCAGGGGGCTGGACCGGGGAGCTGTTTTTT
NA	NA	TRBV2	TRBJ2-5	CASSEARDQETQYF	TGTGCCAGCAGTGAAGCGAGGGATCAAGAGACCCAGTACTTC
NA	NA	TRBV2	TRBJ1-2	CASSEQGIDGYTF	TGTGCCAGCAGCGAACAGGGAATCGATGGCTACACCTTC
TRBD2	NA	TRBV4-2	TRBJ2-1	CASSQSTSGGSYNEQFF	TGTGCCAGCAGCCAATCTACTAGCGGGGGGTCCTACAATGAGCAGTTCTTC
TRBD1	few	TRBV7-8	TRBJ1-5	CASSPADRAGRQPQHF	TGTGCCAGCAGCCCAGCGGACAGGGCGGGTCGGCAGCCCCAGCATTTT
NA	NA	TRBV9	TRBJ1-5	CASSAGEAQPQHF	TGTGCCAGCAGCGCCGGGGAGGCCCAGCCCCAGCATTTT
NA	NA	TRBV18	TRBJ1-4	CASSPPAQDIATNEKLFF	TGTGCCAGCTCACCACCGGCGCAGGATATTGCAACTAATGAAAAACTGTTTTTT
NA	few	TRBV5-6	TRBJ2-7	CASSLGGNSYEQYF	TGTGCCAGCAGCTTGGGGGGCAATTCCTACGAGCAGTACTTC
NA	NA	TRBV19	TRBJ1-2	CASSYDRNYGYTF	TGTGCCAGTAGTTACGACAGGAACTATGGCTACACCTTC
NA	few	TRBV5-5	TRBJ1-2	CASSPEAYSNGYTF	TGTGCCAGCAGCCCCGAAGCATACTCAAATGGCTACACCTTC
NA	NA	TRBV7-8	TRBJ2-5	CASSLGPAGEAQYF	TGTGCCAGCAGCTTGGGACCGGCCGGGGAGGCCCAGTACTTC
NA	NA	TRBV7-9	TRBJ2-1	CASSHPTTGSSYNEQFF	TGTGCCAGCAGCCACCCGACGACTGGGAGCTCCTACAATGAGCAGTTCTTC
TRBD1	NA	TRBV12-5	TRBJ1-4	CASGLSGGGEKLFF	TGTGCTAGTGGTTTATCAGGGGGAGGTGAAAAACTGTTTTTT
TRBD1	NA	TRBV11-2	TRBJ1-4	CASSSAFRGRREKLFF	TGTGCCAGCAGCTCCGCATTCAGGGGGCGACGGGAAAAACTGTTTTTT
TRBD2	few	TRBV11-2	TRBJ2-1	CASSSDIGGGGNEQFF	TGTGCCAGCAGCTCCGACATCGGGGGGGGAGGCAATGAGCAGTTCTTC